This TCR beta chain was observed in a study of cytomegalovirus exposure and HLA in healthy donors. The PCR had 60 Vbeta and 13 Jbeta primers. Only in-frame clones appear in the TCRdb table, and some are missing; sequencing was by immunoSEQ multiplex PCR. The repertoire consists of some 90,000 clones, with approximately 75% occurring once and the leading ten covering 13% to 15%. Germline CDR1 is LNHDA and CDR2 is SQIVND (reference sequence). V lost 4 bases and J lost 5; bases outside the gene matches: 11. This CDR3 has 16 residues. This clone has more than one count but fewer than ten. The V gene is TRBV19, the J gene TRBJ2-1; 7 nucleotides align to TRBD1. The origin of this receptor is a woman between 65 and 79 years old in good health and CMV-seropositive. Sample: PBMCs. In DNA form, the CDR3 reads TGTGCCAGTAGTACTGCCCGGGACAGCAACAACAATGAGCAGTTCTTC. Amino acids: CASSTARDSNNNEQFF.